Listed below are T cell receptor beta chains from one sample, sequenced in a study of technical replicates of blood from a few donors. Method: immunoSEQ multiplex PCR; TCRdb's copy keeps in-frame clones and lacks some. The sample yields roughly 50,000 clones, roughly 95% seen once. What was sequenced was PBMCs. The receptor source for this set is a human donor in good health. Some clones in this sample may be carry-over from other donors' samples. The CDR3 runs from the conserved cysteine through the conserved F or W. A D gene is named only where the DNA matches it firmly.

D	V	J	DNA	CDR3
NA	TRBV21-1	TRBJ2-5	TGTGCCAGCACCCTACTAGCGGGAGGTTGGCAAGAGACCCAGTACTTC	CASTLLAGGWQETQYF
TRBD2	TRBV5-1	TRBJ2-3	TGCGCCAGCAGCTTGTTCCTAGCGGGGGGCGTCACAGATACGCAGTATTTT	CASSLFLAGGVTDTQYF
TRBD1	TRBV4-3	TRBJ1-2	TGCGCCAGCAGCCCGTATCGACAGGGACACTATGGCTACACCTTC	CASSPYRQGHYGYTF
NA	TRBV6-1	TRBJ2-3	TGTGCCAGCATGAGGACAGAGAGCGATACGCAGTATTTT	CASMRTESDTQYF
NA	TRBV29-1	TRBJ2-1	TGCAGCGTTCCAGCGTTCAATGAGCAGTTCTTC	CSVPAFNEQFF
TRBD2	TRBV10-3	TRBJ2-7	TGTGCCATCAGCCTAGCGGTAACCGCCTACGAGCAGTACTTC	CAISLAVTAYEQYF
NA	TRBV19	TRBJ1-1	TGTGCCAGTGCCTTTAAGGGAGGGAGCACTGAAGCTTTCTTT	CASAFKGGSTEAFF
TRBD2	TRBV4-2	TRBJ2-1	TGTGCCAGCAGCCAAGAGGTGGGACTATCTGGGGCCAATGAGCAGTTCTTC	CASSQEVGLSGANEQFF
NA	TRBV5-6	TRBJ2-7	TGTGCCAGCAGTGCGGTGGCCTCCTACGAGCAGTACTTC	CASSAVASYEQYF
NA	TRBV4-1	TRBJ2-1	TGCGCCAGCAGCCAAGATAGGGTTAGGTTGGGCGGGGAGCAGTTCTTC	CASSQDRVRLGGEQFF
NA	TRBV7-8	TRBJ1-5	TGTGCCAGCAGCCCCTTGGTGGCCCGCAATCAGCCCCAGCATTTT	CASSPLVARNQPQHF